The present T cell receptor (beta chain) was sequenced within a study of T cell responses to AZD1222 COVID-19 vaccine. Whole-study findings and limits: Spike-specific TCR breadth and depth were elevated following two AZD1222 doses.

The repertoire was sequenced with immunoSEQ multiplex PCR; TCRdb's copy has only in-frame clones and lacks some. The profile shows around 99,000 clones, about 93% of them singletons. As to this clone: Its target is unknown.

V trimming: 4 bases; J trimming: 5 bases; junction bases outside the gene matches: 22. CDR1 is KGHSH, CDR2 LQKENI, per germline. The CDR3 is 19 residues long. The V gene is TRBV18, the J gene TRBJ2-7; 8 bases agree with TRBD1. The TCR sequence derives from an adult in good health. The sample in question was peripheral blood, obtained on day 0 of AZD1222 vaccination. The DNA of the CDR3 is TGTGCCAGCTCACTCCTAGGGCCAGGGGGCGTATTAACGGGTGACGAGCAGTACTTC. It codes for CASSLLGPGGVLTGDEQYF.